These T cell receptor beta chains were read from a single sample in a study of blood T cell repertoires in COVID-19. Data came from immunoSEQ multiplex PCR; TCRdb stores just in-frame clones and leaves some out. In the table there are about 42,000 clones, approximately 91% of which are singletons. Sequencing was done on a sample of peripheral blood. The receptors shown here come from a human donor in a cohort sampled during active COVID-19. Each CDR3 is given with its conserved first and last residue. The order of the fields is J gene, V gene, clone size, D gene, CDR3 length, CDR3 DNA, CDR3 protein. The D gene is left open where the match is weak. A clone size is listed for some rows: how often the clone was seen (once, few, many), or a class if it is expanded.

TRBJ1-2 TRBV6-2/TRBV6-3 - TRBD1 17 TGTGCCAGCAGCAACCCCAACACCGGGACAGTTAACTATGGCTACACCTTC CASSNPNTGTVNYGYTF
TRBJ2-7 TRBV6-6 - - 14 TGTGCCAGCAGTTACGGCCGGGAAGCCTACGAGCAGTACTTC CASSYGREAYEQYF
TRBJ2-7 TRBV4-1 - TRBD1 15 TGCGCCAGCAGCCAAGATCGTGACAGGGGCGGCGAGCAGTACTTC CASSQDRDRGGEQYF
TRBJ1-5 TRBV7-2 - - 13 TGTGCCAGCAGCTTATTGCGGGGCCAGCCCCAGCATTTT CASSLLRGQPQHF
TRBJ1-4 TRBV6-6 - - 16 TGTGCCAGCAGTTACTCAGGGGAGGGCGGTGGGGAAAAACTGTTTTTT CASSYSGEGGGEKLFF
TRBJ1-3 TRBV5-4 - - 14 TGTGCCAGCAGTCAGTCCGGCCAGGGTAACACCATATATTTT CASSQSGQGNTIYF
TRBJ1-4 TRBV4-1 - TRBD1 15 TGCGCCAGCAGCCACCTGTCGACAGGGTCGGGAAAACTGTTTTTT CASSHLSTGSGKLFF
TRBJ2-7 TRBV4-3 - TRBD1 15 TGCGCCAGCAGCCTTAACCGGGACAGCTCCTACGAGCAGTACTTC CASSLNRDSSYEQYF
TRBJ2-7 TRBV9 - - 13 TGTGCCAGCAGCGTAGGTGAGGCCTACGAGCAGTACTTC CASSVGEAYEQYF
TRBJ2-1 TRBV2 - TRBD1 16 TGTGCCAGCAGTGAAGAAGGGACAGGCTCCTACAATGAGCAGTTCTTC CASSEEGTGSYNEQFF
TRBJ1-6 TRBV5-1 - TRBD1 13 TGCGCCAGCAGCTTTCAGGGGGACTCACCCCTCCACTTT CASSFQGDSPLHF
TRBJ2-1 TRBV2 - TRBD1 15 TGTGCCAGCAGTGTGGACAGGGGAGCCTACAATGAGCAGTTCTTC CASSVDRGAYNEQFF
TRBJ2-7 TRBV6-5 - - 14 TGTGCCAGCAGCGCCGGGAGAATTGCCTACGAGCAGTACTTC CASSAGRIAYEQYF
TRBJ1-3 TRBV4-2 - TRBD1 14 TGTGCCAGCAGCCACAGGGGGTCTGGAAACACCATATATTTT CASSHRGSGNTIYF
TRBJ1-6 TRBV25-1 - TRBD1 14 TGTGCCAGCAGGGCAGACAGGGGGTATTCACCCCTCCACTTT CASRADRGYSPLHF
TRBJ1-5 TRBV6-1 once - 13 TGTGCCAGCAGTGAATGGGGGGGCCAGCCCCAGCATTTT CASSEWGGQPQHF
TRBJ1-1 TRBV7-2 - - 14 TGTGCCAGCAGCTTGCAAGGGGGGAACACTGAAGCTTTCTTT CASSLQGGNTEAFF
TRBJ1-2 TRBV7-8 - - 16 TGTGCCAGCAGCTTAGCCTACAGGGAGTTGTGCTATGGCTACACCTTC CASSLAYRELCYGYTF
TRBJ1-2 TRBV5-1 - - 13 TGCGCCAGCAGCCAGCGGATGAACTATGGCTACACCTTC CASSQRMNYGYTF
TRBJ2-6 TRBV2 - - 16 TGTGCCAGCTCAGGGTTCGGTATCTCTGGGGCCAACGTCCTGACTTTC CASSGFGISGANVLTF
TRBJ1-1 TRBV10-3 - TRBD1 14 TGTGCCATCAGTCCGACCGGGACAGGGCCTGAAGCTTTCTTT CAISPTGTGPEAFF
TRBJ2-7 TRBV6-5 once TRBD1 15 TGTGCCAGCAGCCTGGACAGGGTGGGGTCCTACGAGCAGTACTTC CASSLDRVGSYEQYF
TRBJ2-7 TRBV4-1 - TRBD1 14 TGCGCCAGCAGCCACCACCAAACAGGGGTCGAGCAGTACTTC CASSHHQTGVEQYF
TRBJ1-1 TRBV5-1 - TRBD1 15 TGCGCCAGCAGATTTGATGGACAGGGAAAGGGTGAAGCTTTCTTT CASRFDGQGKGEAFF
TRBJ2-7 TRBV19 - TRBD2 15 TGTGCCAGTAGTACCCAGAGCGGGGGCACCTACGAGCAGTACTTC CASSTQSGGTYEQYF
TRBJ1-2 TRBV13 - TRBD1 15 TGTGCCAGCAGCCGAGGACAGGAACGTAACTATGGCTACACCTTC CASSRGQERNYGYTF
TRBJ1-2 TRBV5-1 - TRBD1 14 TGCGCCAGCAGCCCCCGGACAGGGGCCTATGGCTACACCTTC CASSPRTGAYGYTF
TRBJ2-7 TRBV6-5 - TRBD1 14 TGTGCCAGCAGTCCGGGACAGGGCTCCTACGAGCAGTACTTC CASSPGQGSYEQYF
TRBJ1-1 TRBV4-1 - - 15 TGCGCCAGCAGCCCGGGCAGACAGTCGAAGACTGAAGCTTTCTTT CASSPGRQSKTEAFF
TRBJ2-7 TRBV4-3 - - 15 TGCGCCAGCAGCCAAGACTTCAGGGGCTCCTACGAGCAGTACTTC CASSQDFRGSYEQYF
TRBJ2-7 TRBV27 - TRBD2 16 TGTGCCACCGGGATCCTGACTAGCGGGGGGCCCGACGAGCAGTACTTC CATGILTSGGPDEQYF
TRBJ1-1 TRBV4-3 - - 15 TGCGCCAGCAGCCAAGATCAGGGTGTGAACACTGAAGCTTTCTTT CASSQDQGVNTEAFF
TRBJ1-1 TRBV7-2 - - 16 TGTGCCAGCAGCCCACGATCGGGACTTACGAACACTGAAGCTTTCTTT CASSPRSGLTNTEAFF
TRBJ2-2 TRBV4-3 - - 15 TGCGCCAGCAGCCAAGATGGCACCAACACCGGGGAGCTGTTTTTT CASSQDGTNTGELFF
TRBJ1-1 TRBV6-5 - - 12 TGTGCCAACACAGGGATGAACACTGAAGCTTTCTTT CANTGMNTEAFF
TRBJ1-2 TRBV2 - - 14 TGTGCCAGCAGTGCCGAGGGGGCTAACTATGGCTACACCTTC CASSAEGANYGYTF
TRBJ2-7 TRBV29-1 - - 13 TGCAGCGTTGTAGCCGAACCCTTCTACGAGCAGTACTTC CSVVAEPFYEQYF
TRBJ1-4 TRBV19 once - 16 TGTGCCAGTAGTATAGCCCCAGGCCGGACTAATGAAAAACTGTTTTTT CASSIAPGRTNEKLFF
TRBJ2-5 TRBV19 - TRBD1 14 TGTGCCAGTAGTGAACAGGGGGATAGGCAGACCCAGTACTTC CASSEQGDRQTQYF
TRBJ2-4 TRBV5-1 once - 13 TGCGCCAGCAGCTTTACGTTTGACGGGTTATCGTACTTC CASSFTFDGLSYF
TRBJ2-7 TRBV3-1/TRBV3-2 few - 14 TGTGCCAGCAGCCAAGTCACAGGGCCCTCCGAGCAGTACTTC CASSQVTGPSEQYF
TRBJ1-5 TRBV28 - - 12 TGTGCCAGCAGTGAAAGCTTAGAGCCCCAGCATTTT CASSESLEPQHF